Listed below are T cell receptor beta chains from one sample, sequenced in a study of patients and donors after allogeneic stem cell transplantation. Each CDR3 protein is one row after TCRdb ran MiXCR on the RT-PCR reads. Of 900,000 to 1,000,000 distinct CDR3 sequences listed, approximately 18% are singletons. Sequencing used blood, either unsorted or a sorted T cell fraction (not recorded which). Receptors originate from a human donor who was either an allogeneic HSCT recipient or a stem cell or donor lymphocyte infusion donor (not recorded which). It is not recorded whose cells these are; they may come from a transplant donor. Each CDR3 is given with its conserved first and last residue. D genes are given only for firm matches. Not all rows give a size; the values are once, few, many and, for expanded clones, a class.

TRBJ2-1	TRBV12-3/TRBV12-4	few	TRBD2	TGTGCCAGCAGACCTACTAGCGGGAGGGCCAATATCTACAATGAGCAGTTCTTC	CASRPTSGRANIYNEQFF
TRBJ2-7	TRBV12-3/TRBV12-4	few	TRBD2	TGTGCCAGCAGTCCAATGACTAGCGGGAGGGCACGCGAGCAGTACTTC	CASSPMTSGRAREQYF
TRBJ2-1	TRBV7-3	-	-	TGTGCCAGCAGCCGGAGGAGGGTAAGCTCCTACAATGAGCAGTTCTTC	CASSRRRVSSYNEQFF
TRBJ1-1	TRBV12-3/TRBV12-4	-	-	TGTGCCAGCAGCCTCTTAACAGGGATGGTCACTGAAGCTTTCTTT	CASSLLTGMVTEAFF
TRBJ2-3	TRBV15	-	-	TGTGCCACCAGCATAAGACTGGAGGAGACAGATACGCAGTATTTT	CATSIRLEETDTQYF
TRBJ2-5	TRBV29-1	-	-	TGCAGCGTTTTACAGGGAGGGGAGACCCAGTACTTC	CSVLQGGETQYF
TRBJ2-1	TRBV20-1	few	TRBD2	TGCAGTGCTACCCCGACTAGCGGTGGGTACAATGAGCAGTTCTTC	CSATPTSGGYNEQFF
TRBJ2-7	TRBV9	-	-	TGTGCCAGCAGCGTCCTACAGGGTGGCGAGCAGTACTTC	CASSVLQGGEQYF
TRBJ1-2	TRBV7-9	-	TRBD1	TGTGCCAGCAGCTCCGAGACAGGGGGCAGCTATGGCTACACCTTC	CASSSETGGSYGYTF
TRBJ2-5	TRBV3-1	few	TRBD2	TGTGCCAGCAGCCGCCGGACTAGTGGGGGTGAGACCCAGTACTTC	CASSRRTSGGETQYF
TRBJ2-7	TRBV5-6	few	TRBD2	TGTGCCAGCAGCTTCCCTAGCGGCTACGAGCAGTACTTC	CASSFPSGYEQYF
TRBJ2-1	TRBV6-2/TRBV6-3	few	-	TGTGCCAGCAGTCAGAGACGCAATCAGGAGCAGTTCTTC	CASSQRRNQEQFF
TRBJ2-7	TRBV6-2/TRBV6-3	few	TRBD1	TGTGCCAGCAGCTCCGCCGGGACAGGGGACTACGAGCAGTACTTC	CASSSAGTGDYEQYF
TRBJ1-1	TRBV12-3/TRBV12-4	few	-	TGTGCCAGCAGTTTGGGCGAAGGGAACACTGAAGCTTTCTTT	CASSLGEGNTEAFF
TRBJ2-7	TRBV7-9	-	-	TGTGCCAGCAGCTTAGTATCAGCAAGATACGAGCAGTACTTC	CASSLVSARYEQYF
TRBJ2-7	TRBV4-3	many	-	TGCGCCAGCAGCTTACGGGTCGCGGAGCAGTACTTC	CASSLRVAEQYF
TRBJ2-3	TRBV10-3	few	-	TGTGCCACCGGCTCTCCGGGGAGCACAGATACGCAGTATTTT	CATGSPGSTDTQYF
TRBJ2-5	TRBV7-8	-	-	TGTGCCAGCAGCTTACGTGTTCCCAGGGGTAGGGAAGAGACCCAGTACTTC	CASSLRVPRGREETQYF
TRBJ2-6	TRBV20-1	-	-	TGCAGTGCTAGACCGGCGGGGCTTGGGGCCAACGTCCTGACTTTC	CSARPAGLGANVLTF
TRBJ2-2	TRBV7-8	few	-	TGTGCCAGCACTCCGGGACCAAACACCGGGGAGCTGTTTTTT	CASTPGPNTGELFF
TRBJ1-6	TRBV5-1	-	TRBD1	TGCGCCAGCAGCCCCGGACAGGGTTCACCCCTCCACTTT	CASSPGQGSPLHF
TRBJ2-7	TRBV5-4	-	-	TGTGCCAGCAGCCCGGAGCGGGTACCACCCTACGAGCAGTACTTC	CASSPERVPPYEQYF
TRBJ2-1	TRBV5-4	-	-	TGTGCCAGCAGCTTGGGGGCCGGGAGCTCCGGGAATGAGCAGTTCTTC	CASSLGAGSSGNEQFF
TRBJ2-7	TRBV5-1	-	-	TGCGCCAGCCGCAGGCCGGGCAGCTCCTACGAGCAGTACTTC	CASRRPGSSYEQYF
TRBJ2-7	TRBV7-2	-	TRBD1	TGTGCCAGCAGCCACGGACAGGTTGGGTACGAGCAGTACTTC	CASSHGQVGYEQYF
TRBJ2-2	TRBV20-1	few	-	TGCAGTGCTAGAGCCGGGCCGGGCACCGGGGAGCTGTTTTTT	CSARAGPGTGELFF
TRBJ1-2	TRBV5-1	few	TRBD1	TGCGCCAGCAGCGAGGGGGACAGACATAACTATGGCTACACCTTC	CASSEGDRHNYGYTF
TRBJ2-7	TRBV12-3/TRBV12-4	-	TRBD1	TGTGCCAGCAGTTTTTTCCGGGACAGGGGGTACGAGCAGTACTTC	CASSFFRDRGYEQYF
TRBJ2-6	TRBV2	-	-	TGTGCCAGCAGTGGACCCAGCTCTGGGGCCAACGTCCTGACTTTC	CASSGPSSGANVLTF
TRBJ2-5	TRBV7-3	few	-	TGTGCCAGCAGCTTAACAGGGACAGAGACCCAGTACTTC	CASSLTGTETQYF
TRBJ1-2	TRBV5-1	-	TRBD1	TGCGCCAGCAGCTTGGCCCCGGACAGGGCACCGTATGGCTACACCTTC	CASSLAPDRAPYGYTF
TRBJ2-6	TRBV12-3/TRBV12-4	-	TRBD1	TGTGCCAGCAGCAAGGACAGGGAATTTCTCTCTGGGGCCAACGTCCTGACTTTC	CASSKDREFLSGANVLTF
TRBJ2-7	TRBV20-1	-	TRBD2	TGCAGTGCTGACCGGGACCGGGGGGACGAGCAGTACTTC	CSADRDRGDEQYF
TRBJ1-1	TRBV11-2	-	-	TGTGCCAGCAGTAAAAAGGGGGGTACTGAAGCTTTCTTT	CASSKKGGTEAFF
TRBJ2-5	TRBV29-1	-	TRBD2	TGCAGCGCTCTCTGGGCGGGAGGGTACGAGACCCAGTACTTC	CSALWAGGYETQYF
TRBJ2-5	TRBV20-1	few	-	TGCTGTTGGAGTAGTGGAGAGACCCAGTACTTC	CCWSSGETQYF
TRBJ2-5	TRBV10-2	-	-	TGCGCCAGCAGTGAGTGGAGCCAAGAGACCCAGTACTTC	CASSEWSQETQYF
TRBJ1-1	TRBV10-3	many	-	TGTGCCACCGGGCAGGGGATGAACACTGAAGCTTTCTTT	CATGQGMNTEAFF
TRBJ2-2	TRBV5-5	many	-	TGTGCCAGCAGTTGGGGGGCTTCGAACACCGGGGAGCTGTTTTTT	CASSWGASNTGELFF
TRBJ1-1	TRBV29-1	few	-	TGCAGCGTTGAATACCCCAGGGAGGCTTTCTTT	CSVEYPREAFF
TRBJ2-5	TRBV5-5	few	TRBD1	TGTGCCAGCACCCGGCCCATGACAGGGGGGGAGGAGACCCAGTACTTC	CASTRPMTGGEETQYF
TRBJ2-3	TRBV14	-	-	TGTGCCAGCAGCCCGGGTATGAGGACAGATACGCAGTATTTT	CASSPGMRTDTQYF
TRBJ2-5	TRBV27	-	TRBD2	TGTGCCAGCAGGACCAGCGGGGGGGCCGGCAGAGAGACCCAGTACTTC	CASRTSGGAGRETQYF
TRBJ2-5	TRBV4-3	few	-	TGCGCCAGCAGCCAGAACCCCGGCGGGGAATACCAAGAGACCCAGTACTTC	CASSQNPGGEYQETQYF
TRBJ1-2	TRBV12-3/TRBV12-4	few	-	TGTGCCAGCACCCTGGACAGAAATAACTATGGCTACACCTTC	CASTLDRNNYGYTF
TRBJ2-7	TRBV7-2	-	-	TGTGCCAGCAGCTTGAGGACTACCATCACCTACGAGCAGTACTTC	CASSLRTTITYEQYF
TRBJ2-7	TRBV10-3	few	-	TGTGCCATGTCCCCTGACAGAGGCTACGAGCAGTACTTC	CAMSPDRGYEQYF
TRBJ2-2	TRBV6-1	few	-	TGTGCCAGGTTAGGGCAGAGGAACACCGGGGAGCTGTTTTTT	CARLGQRNTGELFF
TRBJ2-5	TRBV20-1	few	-	TGCAGTGCTAGAGATGGGGACTCCGGGAAAGAGACCCAGTACTTC	CSARDGDSGKETQYF
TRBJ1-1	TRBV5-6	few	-	TGTGCCAGCAGCCCGCCCGGGGCGAGTGAAGCTTTCTTT	CASSPPGASEAFF
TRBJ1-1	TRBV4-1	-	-	TGCGCCAGCCAATGGACAGTTCATCCGAACACTGAAGCTTTCTTT	CASQWTVHPNTEAFF
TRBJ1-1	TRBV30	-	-	TGTGCCTGGGCCCGGGGCCGAGCACACACTGAAGCTTTCTTT	CAWARGRAHTEAFF
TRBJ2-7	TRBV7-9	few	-	TGTGCCAGCAGCCCGGGAACCCATGTACCGAGCTTC	CASSPGTHVPSF
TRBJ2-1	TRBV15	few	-	TGTGCCACCAGCAGAGTTAGGGGGAGTCTGGAAAATGAGCAGTTCTTC	CATSRVRGSLENEQFF